This T cell receptor beta chain is drawn from a study of cytomegalovirus exposure and HLA in healthy donors. For the study at large: In a later analysis, it was reported that the roughly 130 validation repertoires had been produced on the same platform as the 700 or so repertoires belonging to the first cohort.

Study results and caveats: Among TCR beta chains, those listed as cytomegalovirus-associated numbered around 160.

Of note for this clone: The antigen is unknown.

This CDR3 contains 14 residues. CDR1 and CDR2 (germline): SGHAT, FQNNGV. The trim removed 1 base at V and 6 bases at J, leaving 3 bases unmatched. The data were produced by immunoSEQ multiplex PCR, yet TCRdb's version contains in-frame clones alone and is incomplete. The table records roughly 100,000 clones, roughly 94% of them present only once. The sequenced sample was PBMCs. This TCR was recovered from a woman in her late teens or twenties in good health and CMV-seronegative. The gene calls are TRBV11-2 and TRBJ2-1; TRBD2 matches 7 bases. In nucleotides, the CDR3 is TGTGCCAGCAGCTTAGGCGAGCGGGGCAATGAGCAGTTCTTC. Residues: CASSLGERGNEQFF.